Each of the 21 T cell receptor beta chains below was sequenced from the same sample in a study of blood T cell repertoires in COVID-19. Measured with immunoSEQ multiplex PCR; TCRdb has only the in-frame clones, and not every one. The table lists about 250,000 clones, approximately 86% of them singletons. Sequencing was done on a sample of peripheral blood. The origin of the receptors is a woman in her sixties or seventies who had recovered from COVID-19.

V gene TRBV29-1 combines with J gene TRBJ1-1; D possibly corresponds to TRBD1 (5 bases). Trimming took off 7 bases at V and 1 base at J, with 10 bases between the two ends. The CDR3 has 12 residues. Germline assignment: CDR1 SQVTM and CDR2 ANQGSEA. The CDR3 nucleotides read TGCAGCGGGGGACGGGAGAACACTGAAGCTTTCTTT. Protein: CSGGRENTEAFF.

The V call is TRBV11-3, the J call TRBJ2-1; possible D gene TRBD1, 6 bases. The V end was cut by 6 bases, the J end by 8 bases, with 20 bases between. CDR1 SGHNT and CDR2 YENEEA come from the germline V gene. This CDR3 has 15 residues. The CDR3 protein is CASSKDRMRSDEQFF. The CDR3 DNA reads as TGTGCCAGCAGTAAAGACAGGATGAGGAGCGATGAGCAGTTCTTC. The entire variable domain, with the rest obtained from reference TRBV11-3 and TRBJ2-1, is as follows: EAGVVQSPRYKIIEKKQPVAFWCNPISGHNTLYWYLQNLGQGPELLIRYENEEAVDDSQLPKDRFSAERLKGVDSTLKIQPAELGDSAVYLCASSKDRMRSDEQFFGPGTRLTVL.

V is TRBV5-6 and J is TRBJ1-2; 7 positions match TRBD1. CDR1 and CDR2 (germline): SGHDT, YYEEEE. The CDR3 is 13 amino acids. Losses at the gene ends were 3 bases for V and 4 bases for J; bases not matched to a gene: 3. The CDR3 DNA reads TGTGCCAGCAGCTGGGACAGTATCTATGGCTACACCTTC. The encoded protein is CASSWDSIYGYTF.

This chain connects TRBV7-9 to TRBJ2-7; D gene unclear. V gave up 8 bases and J gave up 0 bases, with 14 bases separating them. The germline V gene encodes CDR1 SEHNR and CDR2 FQNEAQ (reference sequence). The CDR3 extends over 14 amino acids. This CDR3 is CASAPPGNSYEQYF. The CDR3 DNA follows: TGTGCCAGCGCCCCCCCAGGAAACTCCTACGAGCAGTACTTC.

This clone was observed a single time. This chain joins TRBV2 and TRBJ2-7; tentatively, D is TRBD2 (7 bases). The germline V and J ends were trimmed by 11 bases and 4 bases, with 15 bases remaining between them. This CDR3 region has 12 residues. Germline lookup yields CDR1 SNHLY and CDR2 FYNNEI. The CDR3 DNA reads TGTGCCGGAGGTAGGGGGGGGTACGAGCAGTACTTC. This codes for CAGGRGGYEQYF.

V and J are TRBV28 and TRBJ2-4; TRBD1 is a possible D gene (6 bases). From germline, CDR1 is MDHEN and CDR2 SYDVKM. CDR3 length: 15 amino acids. V was shortened by 5 bases and J by 0 bases, with 11 bases between the two germline ends. The CDR3 nucleotides read TGTGCCAGCAGTGCAACAGGGATAGCCAAAAACATTCAGTACTTC. Its translation: CASSATGIAKNIQYF.

The J gene is TRBJ2-1, the V gene TRBV7-9, with 11 bases that match TRBD1. This CDR3 region has 15 residues. Trimming at V came to 3 bases and at J to 7 bases, leaving 5 bases not matched to a gene. CDR1 SEHNR and CDR2 FQNEAQ come from the germline V gene (reference sequence). Here the CDR3 DNA reads TGTGCCAGCAGCTTCCGGACAGGGGGCAGGAATGAGCAGTTCTTC. Protein product: CASSFRTGGRNEQFF.

The CDR3 DNA reads as TGTGCCAGAGGAGCCTTAGACAGGGGGATCGCTGAAGCTTTCTTT. Protein sequence: CARGALDRGIAEAFF. The rearrangement uses TRBV5-4 and TRBJ1-1, with 9 positions matching TRBD1. This CDR3 has 15 residues. The V gene's germline CDR1 is SGHNT and CDR2 YYREEE (reference sequence). The junction had 14 bases not matched to a gene; V was cut back by 8 bases and J by 6 bases. Full variable domain (remainder filled in from reference TRBV5-4 and TRBJ1-1): ETGVTQSPTHLIKTRGQQVTLRCSSQSGHNTVSWYQQALGQGPQFIFQYYREEENGRGNFPPRFSGLQFPNYSSELNVNALELDDSALYLCARGALDRGIAEAFFGQGTRLTVV.

The CDR3 DNA reads TGTGCCAGAAGCTTAAGGGGTGGTGGAAACACCATATATTTT. Translating it yields CARSLRGGGNTIYF. The gene calls are TRBV5-3 and TRBJ1-3; a weak D match, TRBD1 (5 bases). TRBV5-3 is designated an ORF whose function remains uncertain. V was cut by 2 bases and J by 3 bases, with 9 bases left in between. This CDR3 is 14 amino acids long.

The gene calls are TRBV11-3 and TRBJ2-2, with D perhaps TRBD2 (5 bases). With 1 base removed from V and 2 bases from J, the gap between germline ends came to 5 bases. Germline loops: CDR1 SGHNT, CDR2 YENEEA. This CDR3 region has 14 residues. The CDR3 is CASSLGLNTGELFF. For the CDR3, the DNA is TGTGCCAGCAGCTTAGGACTAAACACCGGGGAGCTGTTTTTT.

This clone appeared once. The chain couples TRBV18 to TRBJ1-4, with D possibly matching TRBD1 (6 bases). CDR3 length: 16 residues. V lost 3 bases, J lost 8 bases, and 19 bases lay in between. In germline, CDR1 is KGHSH, CDR2 LQKENI. The CDR3 coding sequence is TGTGCCAGCTCACCCCTCTTGGTGGGGGCGAGAGAAAAACTGTTTTTT. It encodes CASSPLLVGAREKLFF.

The chain links TRBV6-6 to TRBJ2-7; a possible D gene is TRBD2 (5 bases). Trimming pared 2 bases from V and 6 bases from J, leaving 8 bases between. CDR3 length: 12 amino acids. The germline V gene encodes CDR1 MNHNY and CDR2 SVGAGI (reference sequence). The CDR3 sequence: CASSYGEFEQYF. The CDR3 DNA is TGTGCCAGCAGTTACGGGGAGTTCGAGCAGTACTTC.

This rearrangement joins TRBV27 to TRBJ2-3; 8 bases are shared with TRBD2. With 6 bases clipped from V and 12 bases from J, the junction kept 8 bases outside the gene matches. CDR1 and CDR2 from the germline V gene are MNHEY and SMNVEV (reference sequence). The CDR3 has 12 amino acids. The CDR3 protein is CASRSSGTSQYF. DNA for the CDR3: TGTGCCAGCAGATCCTCCGGGACTAGTCAGTATTTT.

The V gene is TRBV6-1, the J gene TRBJ2-3; D may be TRBD1 (6 bases). The CDR3 extends over 16 amino acids. Germline lookup yields CDR1 MNHNS and CDR2 SASEGT. The V end lost 4 bases, the J end lost 0 bases, and 14 bases lay between the germline ends. This CDR3 is CASSVTGSGSTDTQYF. Written as DNA, the CDR3 is TGTGCCAGCAGTGTGACAGGATCGGGAAGCACAGATACGCAGTATTTT.

The chain links TRBV5-1 to TRBJ1-4, with 8 bases lining up with TRBD1. This CDR3 spans 15 amino acids. V lost 4 bases and J lost 5; bases outside the gene matches: 7. Germline values: CDR1 SGHRS, CDR2 YFSETQ. CDR3 sequence: CASSIGQGGNEKLFF. The CDR3 region has the DNA TGCGCCAGCAGCATCGGACAGGGAGGCAATGAAAAACTGTTTTTT.

About this clone: Other DNA variants within this sample encode the same CDR3. Here the CDR3 reads CASSLAGGETQYF. CDR3 DNA: TGCGCCAGCAGCTTGGCCGGAGGAGAGACCCAGTACTTC. The chain combines TRBV5-1 with TRBJ2-5; the D gene is possibly TRBD2 (5 bases). V lost 0 bases, J lost 4 bases, and 7 bases lay in between. This CDR3 has 13 amino acids. Germline V gene lookup returns CDR1 SGHRS and CDR2 YFSETQ.

The chain carries TRBV24-1 and TRBJ2-1; 8 bases are a match to TRBD2. Looked up from germline, CDR1 is KGHDR and CDR2 is SFDVKD. V gave up 5 bases and J gave up 0 bases; unmatched junction bases: 5. This CDR3 spans 16 amino acids. The CDR3 DNA is TGTGCCACCAGTGTCGCTAGCGGGTACTCCTACAATGAGCAGTTCTTC. Amino acid sequence: CATSVASGYSYNEQFF.

This chain links TRBV7-3 with TRBJ2-3; TRBD1 matches 7 bases. V trimming: 5 bases; J trimming: 5 bases; junction bases outside the gene matches: 4. Germline values: CDR1 SGHTA, CDR2 FQGTGA. This CDR3 is built from 13 residues. CDR3 in amino acids: CASSAQGKDTQYF. The CDR3 nucleotides are TGTGCCAGCAGCGCACAGGGGAAAGATACGCAGTATTTT.

The rearrangement links TRBV10-3 to TRBJ2-3; tentative D call: TRBD1 (8 bases). The CDR3 spans 13 residues. The ends were cut back, 8 bases at V and 5 bases at J, with 14 bases in the middle. Germline V gene data show CDR1 as ENHRY and CDR2 as SYGVKD. The CDR3 here is CAIQQGEGDTQYF. The DNA of the CDR3 is TGTGCCATCCAACAGGGGGAGGGAGATACGCAGTATTTT.

The gene calls are TRBV5-1 and TRBJ2-5; a weak D match, TRBD1 (5 bases). The V gene lost 0 bases and the J gene lost 5 bases, with 14 bases spanning the gap. The germline CDR1 and CDR2 sequences are SGHRS and YFSETQ. This CDR3 region has 15 residues. The CDR3, as DNA: TGCGCCAGCAGCTTGGACCAGGGTGGAAGGGAGACCCAGTACTTC. It yields the protein CASSLDQGGRETQYF.

The genes are TRBV6-2 or TRBV6-3 and TRBJ2-5; 12 bases are a match to TRBD2. With 5 bases clipped from V and 1 base from J, the junction kept 5 bases outside the gene matches. The CDR3 runs to 16 residues. CDR1 is MNHEY, CDR2 SVGEGT, per germline. The CDR3 loop is CASSDWTSGVQETQYF. The CDR3 nucleotides read TGTGCCAGCAGTGACTGGACTAGCGGGGTCCAAGAGACCCAGTACTTC.